This entry features one TCR beta chain sequence. This clonotype appeared many times. Its cognate antigen has yet to be identified. Per-nucleotide qualities are absent, and no much larger clonotype sits a single base away. The data were taken from a study of regulatory T cells in long-lasting Graves disease (dated by TCRdb to the early 2020s). Study-wide context: Antithyroid drugs had been taken for less than 3 months by newly diagnosed Graves' disease patients. Persistent Graves' disease patients were compared with newly diagnosed Graves' disease patients by peripheral blood TCR sequencing and RNA sequencing. The study was registered as a clinical trial and conducted in China. TCR sequencing covered 13 persistent and some 20 newly diagnosed Graves' disease patients, around 35 samples in total. The investigation overall reported the following: The authors acknowledged the small sample size as a limitation that may reduce accuracy. Sequencing and analysis were limited to the TCR beta chain. Persistent disease showed preferential use of TRBV28, TRBJ1-2 and TRBJ2-5, whereas newly diagnosed disease favored TRBV20-1 and TRBJ2-1. A larger number of public clonotypes was shared among persistent patients (fewer than 3,000) than among newly diagnosed patients (roughly 970). Because the primary lesion, thyroid tissue, could not be accessed, the study looked at peripheral blood alone. Compared with newly diagnosed patients, patients with persistent Graves' disease had lower TCR Shannon entropy and fewer highly expanded clones, which suggests clonal expansion.

CDR1 and CDR2 are read off the germline V gene (reference sequence) as DFQATT and SNEGSKA. The junction shows trimming of 5 bases on V and 2 bases on J, plus 15 bases between the germline ends. Taken from cysteine to phenylalanine, the CDR3 has 14 residues. Of the read, only the CDR3 DNA is kept; its 42 bases are in frame from base 1. The method was multiplex PCR. Sequencing took place on an Illumina HiSeq 4000. CDR3 regions were amplified by Arm-PCR with iRepertoire HTBI primers to construct TCR beta libraries. Gel purification was performed on PCR products prior to sequencing. As for the original processing: Gene usage analysis of CDR3 amino acid clonotypes used the approximately 62 TRBV and 14 to 15 TRBJ segments found across samples. COPE and FqMerger were used to merge filtered high-quality paired reads into contigs. BLAST was used to align contigs to IMGT TRBV, TRBD and TRBJ reference genes, and CDR3 was defined according to IMGT. Any clonotype with a frequency above 0.1% was classified as a highly expanded clone. Repertoire diversity was measured by Shannon entropy, and V-J evenness by the Gini coefficient. A clonotype found in more than one individual was treated as public. TCRdb applied fastp at Q25 and MiXCR to the public reads, then kept only in-frame beta chains. For every CDR3 protein sequence, its rows merge into one entry that carries the most common genes and DNA. Here the V and J calls rest on TCRdb's processing, not on the authors' analysis. Recorded for this sample are 580,000 or so distinct CDR3 sequences; about 15% of them occurred a single time. The ten top clones hold around 12% of the sample.

The sample's time point label is to be understood as: newly diagnosed GD, antithyroid drugs for less than 3 months. For both TCR sequencing and RNA sequencing, RNA was extracted from PBMCs in TRIzol. The diagnosis of Graves' disease followed American Thyroid Association guidelines. The patients came from an endocrinology department in Xi'an, China. Each patient gave roughly 8.4 milliliters of peripheral blood, collected in an EDTA anticoagulant tube. Ficoll Paque Plus density gradient separation was used to isolate PBMCs, and no additional T cell sorting was done. An Agilent 2100 Bioanalyzer and agarose gel were used to check RNA quality, and a NanoDrop 2000 was used to measure RNA concentration. The same specimen was also included in a second study, on T cells in Graves' hyperthyroidism and ophthalmopathy. As described in the second report: Graves' hyperthyroidism was defined as stable when no progression to ophthalmopathy occurred over 18 months of follow-up. Hyperthyroidism patients were newly diagnosed, had a disease duration of under 2 months, and were aged 18 to 65 years. Patients with uncontrolled infections, other autoimmune diseases, pregnancy or lactation were excluded. Diagnoses were based on clinical symptoms, serum thyroxine and TRAb, thyroid ultrasound and orbital computed tomography. A first-round RT-PCR of the TCR CDR3 used the HTBI primer set with the Qiagen OneStep RT-PCR kit. Most expanded thyroid clonotypes (frequency above 0.001) were also detected in blood, a finding suggesting that blood repertoires may reflect thyroid immune responses. A model built on a 13 V-J signature distinguished ophthalmopathy from stable hyperthyroidism, reaching 87.88% sensitivity and 81% to 83% specificity in cross-validation and 80%/75% in testing. During validation, the model predicted progression to ophthalmopathy a median of roughly six months ahead of onset, with 70.59% sensitivity and around 72% specificity. TCR V-J signatures able to tell the groups apart were searched for in a discovery cohort of some 100 patients, of whom more than 40 had Graves' ophthalmopathy and 55 to 60 had stable Graves' hyperthyroidism. Prospective prediction of ophthalmopathy was tested in an independent validation cohort of 18 to 20 hyperthyroidism patients and approximately 17 patients who later progressed to ophthalmopathy. The approximately 100 discovery patients were divided at random into training and test sets in a 7:3 ratio. Thyroid tissue and blood T-cell repertoires from roughly 6 Graves' hyperthyroidism patients were also compared in the study. Following sampling, methimazole starting at 30 mg daily was given to hyperthyroidism patients, and high-dose intravenous methylprednisolone was given to ophthalmopathy patients. Libraries were constructed in a second round of multiplex PCR, after which size selection and purification were carried out. The libraries were sequenced on an Illumina HiSeq2000 using paired-end 100 bp reads. SOAPnuke was used to process the raw data, with reads discarded if the reads contained adapters or uncalled bases, had a mean Phred below 15, or lacked an exact constant-primer or identifier match. COPE v1.2.5 was used to merge the high-quality paired reads, and each unique nucleotide sequence was defined as a clonotype. MiTCR v1.1 was used to align clonotypes to the IMGT TRBV, TRBD and TRBJ reference segments. The analysis was restricted to V-J combinations with a frequency above 0.0001, which together covered over 99% of the repertoires. The TCS score was defined as the ratio of F50 (clonal expansion) to E x V (chaos), calculated using BLOSUM62-based TCRdist between CDR3 peptides within each V-J. Welch's t-statistics and random forest reduced several hundred V-J features to about 13, which were used in a naive Bayes classifier (R e1071). No statistical method was used to set the sample size in advance, and investigators knew the group allocation. The paper describes TCR Vbeta CDR3 sequencing of 140 or so peripheral blood samples, made up of roughly 40 ophthalmopathy patients, 70 to 75 hyperthyroidism patients and 17 progressor patients.

The origin of this receptor is a man younger than 30 with Graves disease. Donor details come from another sample of the same person, matched by shared clones. The V and J genes are TRBV20-1 and TRBJ2-5; TRBD1 is perhaps the D gene, given 5 matching bases. Sequencing was performed on peripheral blood mononuclear cells (PBMCs), taken at new diagnosis, from a patient treated with antithyroid drugs. In nucleotide form, the sequence is TGCAGTGCTTCCAACAGGATACAACAAGAGACCCAGTACTTC. Translated, this gives CSASNRIQQETQYF.